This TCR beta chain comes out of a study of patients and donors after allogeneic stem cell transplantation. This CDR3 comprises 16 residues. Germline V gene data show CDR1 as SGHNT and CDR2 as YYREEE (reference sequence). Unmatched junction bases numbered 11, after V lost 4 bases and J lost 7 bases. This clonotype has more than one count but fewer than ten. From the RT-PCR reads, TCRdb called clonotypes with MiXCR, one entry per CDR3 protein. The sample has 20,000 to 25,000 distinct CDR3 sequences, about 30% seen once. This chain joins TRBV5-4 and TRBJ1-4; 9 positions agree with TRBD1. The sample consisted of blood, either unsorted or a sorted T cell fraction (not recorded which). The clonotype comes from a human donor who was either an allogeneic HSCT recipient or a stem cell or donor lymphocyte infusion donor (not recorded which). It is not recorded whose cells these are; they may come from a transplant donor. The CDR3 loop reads CASSRHGDREFEKLFF. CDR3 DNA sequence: TGTGCCAGCAGCCGACACGGGGACAGGGAGTTTGAAAAACTGTTTTTT.